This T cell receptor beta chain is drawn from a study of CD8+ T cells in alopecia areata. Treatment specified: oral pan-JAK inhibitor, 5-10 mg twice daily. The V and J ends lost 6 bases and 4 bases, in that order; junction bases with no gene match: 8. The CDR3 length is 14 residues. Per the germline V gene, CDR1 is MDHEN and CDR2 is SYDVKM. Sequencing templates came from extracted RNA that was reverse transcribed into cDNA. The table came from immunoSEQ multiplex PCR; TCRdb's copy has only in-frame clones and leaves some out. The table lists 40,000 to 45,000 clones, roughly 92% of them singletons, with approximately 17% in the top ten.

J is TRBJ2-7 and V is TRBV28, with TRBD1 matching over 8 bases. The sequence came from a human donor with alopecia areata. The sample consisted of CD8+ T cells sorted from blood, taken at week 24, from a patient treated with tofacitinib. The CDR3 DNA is TGTGCCAGCAGCTTTAGGACAGGGAGGTACGAGCAGTACTTC. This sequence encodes CASSFRTGRYEQYF.